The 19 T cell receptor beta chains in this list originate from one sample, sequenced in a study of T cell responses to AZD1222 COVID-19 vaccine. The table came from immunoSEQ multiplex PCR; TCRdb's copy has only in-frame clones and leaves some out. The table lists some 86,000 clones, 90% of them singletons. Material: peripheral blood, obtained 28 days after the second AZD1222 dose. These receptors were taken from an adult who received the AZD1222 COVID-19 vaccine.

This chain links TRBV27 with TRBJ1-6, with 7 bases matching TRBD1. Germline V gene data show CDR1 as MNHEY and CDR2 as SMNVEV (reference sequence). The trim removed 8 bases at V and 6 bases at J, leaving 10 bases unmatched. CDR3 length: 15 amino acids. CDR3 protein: CASFPSRQGNSPLHF. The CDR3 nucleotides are TGTGCCAGCTTCCCCTCCAGACAGGGTAATTCACCCCTCCACTTT.

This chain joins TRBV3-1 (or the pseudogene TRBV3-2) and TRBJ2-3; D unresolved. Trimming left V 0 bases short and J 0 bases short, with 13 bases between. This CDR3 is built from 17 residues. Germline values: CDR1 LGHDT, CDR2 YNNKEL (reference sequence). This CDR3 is CASSQEPNRISTDTQYF. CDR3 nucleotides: TGTGCCAGCAGCCAAGAGCCGAACAGAATAAGCACAGATACGCAGTATTTT.

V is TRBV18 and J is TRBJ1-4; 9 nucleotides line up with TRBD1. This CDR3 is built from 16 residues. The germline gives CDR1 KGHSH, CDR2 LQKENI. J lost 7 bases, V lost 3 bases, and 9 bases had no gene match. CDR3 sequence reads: CASSPGQGGISEKLFF. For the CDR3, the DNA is TGTGCCAGCTCACCGGGACAGGGAGGAATAAGTGAAAAACTGTTTTTT.

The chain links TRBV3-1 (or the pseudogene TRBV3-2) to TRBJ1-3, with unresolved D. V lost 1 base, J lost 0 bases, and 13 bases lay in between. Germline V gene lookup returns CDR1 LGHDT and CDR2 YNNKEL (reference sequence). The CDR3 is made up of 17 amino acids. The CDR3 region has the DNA TGTGCCAGCAGCCAAGCGGGCCAGGAGAGCTCTGGAAACACCATATATTTT. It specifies CASSQAGQESSGNTIYF.

CDR3: CASSIGDEQFF. The CDR3 nucleotides read TGTGCCAGTAGTATAGGCGATGAGCAGTTCTTC. V is TRBV19 and J is TRBJ2-1, with D unresolved. The CDR3 runs to 11 residues. V lost 1 base, J lost 8 bases, and 3 bases lay in between. Germline loops: CDR1 LNHDA, CDR2 SQIVND (reference sequence).

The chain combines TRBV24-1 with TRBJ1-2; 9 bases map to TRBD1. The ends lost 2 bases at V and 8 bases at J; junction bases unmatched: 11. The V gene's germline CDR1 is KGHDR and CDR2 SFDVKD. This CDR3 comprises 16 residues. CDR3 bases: TGTGCCACCAGTGATTCGAGAACCGGGACAGGGCAGGGCTACACCTTC. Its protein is CATSDSRTGTGQGYTF.

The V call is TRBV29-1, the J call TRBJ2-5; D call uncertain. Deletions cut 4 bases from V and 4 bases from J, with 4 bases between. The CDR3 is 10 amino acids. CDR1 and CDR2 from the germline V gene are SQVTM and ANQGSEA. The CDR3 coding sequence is TGCAGCGTTGTGGGAGAGACCCAGTACTTC. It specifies CSVVGETQYF.

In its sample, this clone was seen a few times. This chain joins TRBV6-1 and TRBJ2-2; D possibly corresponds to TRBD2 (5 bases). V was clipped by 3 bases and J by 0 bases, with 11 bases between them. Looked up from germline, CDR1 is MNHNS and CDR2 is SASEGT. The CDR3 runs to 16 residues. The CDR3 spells CASSDWTRTNTGELFF. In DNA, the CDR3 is TGTGCCAGCAGTGATTGGACTCGCACGAACACCGGGGAGCTGTTTTTT.

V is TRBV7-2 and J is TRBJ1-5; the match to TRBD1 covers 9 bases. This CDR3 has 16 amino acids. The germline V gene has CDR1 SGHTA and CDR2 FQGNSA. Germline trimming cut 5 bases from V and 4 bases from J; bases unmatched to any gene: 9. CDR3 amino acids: CASSPHSGTGNQPQHF. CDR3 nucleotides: TGTGCCAGCAGCCCGCACTCCGGGACAGGGAATCAGCCCCAGCATTTT.

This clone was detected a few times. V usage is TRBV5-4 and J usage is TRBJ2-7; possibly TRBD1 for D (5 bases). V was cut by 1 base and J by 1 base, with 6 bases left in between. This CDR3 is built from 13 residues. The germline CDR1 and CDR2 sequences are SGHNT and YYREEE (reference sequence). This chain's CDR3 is CASSLYRSYEQYF. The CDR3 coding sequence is TGTGCCAGCAGCTTGTACAGGTCCTACGAGCAGTACTTC.

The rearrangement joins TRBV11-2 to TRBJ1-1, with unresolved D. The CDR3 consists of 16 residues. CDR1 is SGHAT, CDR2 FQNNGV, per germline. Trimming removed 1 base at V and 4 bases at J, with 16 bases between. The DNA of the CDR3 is TGTGCCAGCAGCTTAGGGTCAGGTTTTCGTGGCACTGAAGCTTTCTTT. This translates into CASSLGSGFRGTEAFF.

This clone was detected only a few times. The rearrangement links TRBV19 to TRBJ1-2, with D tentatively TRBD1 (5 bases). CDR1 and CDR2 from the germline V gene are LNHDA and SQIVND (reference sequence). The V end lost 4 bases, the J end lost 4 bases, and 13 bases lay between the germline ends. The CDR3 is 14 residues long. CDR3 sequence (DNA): TGTGCCAGTAGTACCCCCGGGGCGAGCTATGGCTACACCTTC. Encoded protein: CASSTPGASYGYTF. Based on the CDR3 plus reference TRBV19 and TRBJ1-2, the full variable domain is DGGITQSPKYLFRKEGQNVTLSCEQNLNHDAMYWYRQDPGQGLRLIYYSQIVNDFQKGDIAEGYSVSREKKESFPLTVTSAQKNPTAFYLCASSTPGASYGYTFGSGTRLTVV.

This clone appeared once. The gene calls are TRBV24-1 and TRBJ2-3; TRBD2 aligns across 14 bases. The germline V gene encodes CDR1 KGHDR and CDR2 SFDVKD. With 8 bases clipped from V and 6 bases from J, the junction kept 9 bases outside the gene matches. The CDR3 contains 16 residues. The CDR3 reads CATTSGLAGAGDTQYF. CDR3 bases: TGTGCCACCACATCGGGACTAGCGGGGGCCGGGGATACGCAGTATTTT.

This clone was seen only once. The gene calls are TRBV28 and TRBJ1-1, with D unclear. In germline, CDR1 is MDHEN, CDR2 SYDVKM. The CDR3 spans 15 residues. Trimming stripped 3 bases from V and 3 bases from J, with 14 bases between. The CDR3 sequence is CASSFLGMGDTEAFF. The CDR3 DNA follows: TGTGCCAGCAGTTTTTTGGGGATGGGAGACACTGAAGCTTTCTTT.

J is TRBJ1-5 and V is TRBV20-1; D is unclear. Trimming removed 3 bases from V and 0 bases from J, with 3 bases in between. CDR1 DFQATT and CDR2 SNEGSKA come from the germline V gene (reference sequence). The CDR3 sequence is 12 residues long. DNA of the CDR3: TGCAGTGCTAGTTATAGCAATCAGCCCCAGCATTTT. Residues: CSASYSNQPQHF.

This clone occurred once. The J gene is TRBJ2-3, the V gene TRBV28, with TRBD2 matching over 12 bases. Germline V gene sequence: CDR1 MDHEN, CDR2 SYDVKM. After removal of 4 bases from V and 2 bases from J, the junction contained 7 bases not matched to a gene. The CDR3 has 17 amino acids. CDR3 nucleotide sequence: TGTGCCAGCAGTTCGTCTAGCGGGGGGGCCATCACAGATACGCAGTATTTT. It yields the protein CASSSSSGGAITDTQYF.

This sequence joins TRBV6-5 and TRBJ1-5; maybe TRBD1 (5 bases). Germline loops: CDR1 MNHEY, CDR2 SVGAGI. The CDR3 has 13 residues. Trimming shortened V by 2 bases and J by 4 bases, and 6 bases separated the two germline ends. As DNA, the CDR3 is TGTGCCAGCAGTTACAGGGGTAATCAGCCCCAGCATTTT. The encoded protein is CASSYRGNQPQHF.

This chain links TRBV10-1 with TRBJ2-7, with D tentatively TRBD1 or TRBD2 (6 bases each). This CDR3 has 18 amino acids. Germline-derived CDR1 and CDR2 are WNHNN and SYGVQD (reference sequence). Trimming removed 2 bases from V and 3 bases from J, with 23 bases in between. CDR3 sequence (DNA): TGCGCCAGCAGTGAGGTCCTGAGACCTACGGGGGCTTACTACGAGCAGTACTTC. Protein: CASSEVLRPTGAYYEQYF.

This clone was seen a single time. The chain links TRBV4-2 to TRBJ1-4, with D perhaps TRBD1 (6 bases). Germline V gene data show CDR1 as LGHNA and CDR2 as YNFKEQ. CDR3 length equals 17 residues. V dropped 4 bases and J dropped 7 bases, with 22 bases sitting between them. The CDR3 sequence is CASSPSDSRGGGEKLFF. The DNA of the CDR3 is TGTGCCAGCAGCCCCTCGGACAGTCGGGGGGGTGGTGAAAAACTGTTTTTT.